This T cell receptor beta chain originates from a study of T-cell reconstitution after alpha-beta-depleted transplantation in children. This clonotype was detected only once. Its antigen remains unidentified. Unique molecular identifiers tagged the TCRbeta library. From the PCR reads, TCRdb called clonotypes with MiXCR, one entry per CDR3 protein. The sample contains some 310,000 distinct CDR3 sequences, 23% of which appear only once. General study results and limits: Reportedly, alpha-beta T cells present about two months post-transplant originated from several hundred expanded clones of graft origin. From surviving recipient T cells and thymic progenitors came the high day-60 TCRbeta diversity observed in some patients. T-cell counts and diversity at one year post-transplant came mainly from newly produced T cells.

The J segment lost 9 bases and the V segment lost 1 base, leaving 7 bases of the junction unmatched. Germline CDR1 SGHAT, CDR2 FQNNGV. This CDR3 has 16 residues. The chain employs TRBV11-2 and TRBJ2-2; 11 nucleotides align to TRBD2. This sequence originates from a male patient aged 5 to 17 who had a stem cell transplant for acute lymphoblastic leukemia, so the T cells may come from the graft donor. The sample consisted of PBMCs, mostly from graft donor cells, taken 180 days after TCRalphabeta/CD19-depleted stem cell transplant. The CDR3 protein is CASSLVGSGRARELFF. Written as DNA, the CDR3 is TGTGCCAGCAGCTTAGTCGGTAGCGGGAGGGCCCGGGAGCTGTTTTTT.